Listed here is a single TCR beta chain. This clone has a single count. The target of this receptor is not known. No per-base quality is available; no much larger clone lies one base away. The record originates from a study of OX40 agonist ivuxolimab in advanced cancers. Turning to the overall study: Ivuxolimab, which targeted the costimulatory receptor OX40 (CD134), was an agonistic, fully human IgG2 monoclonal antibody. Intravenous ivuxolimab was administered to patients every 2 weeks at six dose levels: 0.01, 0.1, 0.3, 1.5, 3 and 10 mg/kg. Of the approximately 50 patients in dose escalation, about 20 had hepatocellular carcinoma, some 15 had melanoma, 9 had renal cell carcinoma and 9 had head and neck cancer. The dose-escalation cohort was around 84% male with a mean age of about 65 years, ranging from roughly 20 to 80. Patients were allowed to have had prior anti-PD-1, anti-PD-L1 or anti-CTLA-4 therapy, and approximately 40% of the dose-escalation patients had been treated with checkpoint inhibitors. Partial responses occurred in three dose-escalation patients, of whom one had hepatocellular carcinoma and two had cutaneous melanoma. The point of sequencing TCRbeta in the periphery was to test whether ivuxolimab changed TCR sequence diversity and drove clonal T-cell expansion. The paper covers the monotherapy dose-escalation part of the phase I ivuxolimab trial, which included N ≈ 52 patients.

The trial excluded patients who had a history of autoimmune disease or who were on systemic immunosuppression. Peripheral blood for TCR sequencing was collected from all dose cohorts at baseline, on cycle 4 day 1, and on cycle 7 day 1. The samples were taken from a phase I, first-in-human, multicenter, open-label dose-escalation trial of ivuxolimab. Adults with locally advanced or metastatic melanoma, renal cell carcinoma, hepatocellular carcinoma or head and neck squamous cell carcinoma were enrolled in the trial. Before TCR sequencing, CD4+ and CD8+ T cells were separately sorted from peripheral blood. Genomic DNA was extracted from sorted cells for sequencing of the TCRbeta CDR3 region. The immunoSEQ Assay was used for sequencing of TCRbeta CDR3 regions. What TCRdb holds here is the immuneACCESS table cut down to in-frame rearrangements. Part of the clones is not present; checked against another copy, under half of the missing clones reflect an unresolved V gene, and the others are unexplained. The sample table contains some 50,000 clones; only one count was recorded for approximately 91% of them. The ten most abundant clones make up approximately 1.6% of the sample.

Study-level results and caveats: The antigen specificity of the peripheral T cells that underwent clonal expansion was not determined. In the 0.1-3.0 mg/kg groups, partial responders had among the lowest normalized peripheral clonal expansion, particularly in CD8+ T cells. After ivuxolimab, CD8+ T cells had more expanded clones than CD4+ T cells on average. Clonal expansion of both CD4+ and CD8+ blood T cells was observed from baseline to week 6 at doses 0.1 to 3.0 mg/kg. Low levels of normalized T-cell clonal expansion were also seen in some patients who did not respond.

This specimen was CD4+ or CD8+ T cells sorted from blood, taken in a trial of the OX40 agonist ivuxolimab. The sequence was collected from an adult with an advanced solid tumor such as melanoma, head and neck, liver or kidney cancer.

The CDR3 region reads CASSLSGIGVDTQYF. Read as DNA, the sequence is TGTGCCAGCAGCTTAAGTGGCATCGGGGTAGATACGCAGTATTTT. The rearrangement joined TRBV7-3 to TRBJ2-3; TRBD2 is perhaps the D gene, given 5 matching bases. Trimming removed 1 base from V and 5 bases from J, leaving 13 bases between the germline ends. CDR1 SGHTA and CDR2 FQGTGA were looked up in the germline V gene. The cysteine opens and the phenylalanine closes a CDR3 of 15 amino acids. Kept here is only the CDR3 DNA, which spans 45 bases and is read in frame from base 1.